This T cell receptor beta chain was recorded in a study of T cell responses to AZD1222 COVID-19 vaccine (dated by TCRdb to the early 2020s). Study-wide context: A total of approximately 240 trial participants underwent TCR sequencing, of whom 200 to 220 had received two doses of AZD1222 and around 25 had received two doses of the MenACWY control vaccine. Enrollment into the trials was organized by age into subgroups of 18-55, 56-69 and 70-plus years, and those subgroups contained 148, 28 and 57 TCR-sequenced participants, respectively. The paper's findings and limits, for the study overall: Epitopes outside the regions mutated in the B.1.351 and B.1.1.7 variants were reportedly recognized by nearly half of the unique spike-specific TCRs. Because no day 14 peak-response samples were available, repertoires were characterized only after the peak T cell response. Participants were mostly white British and included more females than males, and it was suggested by the authors that clonal diversity may have been underestimated. Conclusions about previously exposed vaccinees were limited because only six AZD1222 recipients were SARS-CoV-2 seropositive at baseline. In the small 56-69-year group, the increase in depth fell short of significance, most likely because of low power. A significant rise in spike-specific TCR breadth and depth was observed after two AZD1222 doses relative to day 0 and relative to MenACWY recipients. Vaccine-associated CD4 TCRs spanned the whole spike protein, with dominant responses in regions 160-218 and 743-854.

The CDR3 regions of human TCRbeta chains were analyzed by immunosequencing. On the study's bioinformatics: Repertoire TCRs were checked for matches against a reference library of SARS-CoV-2-specific TCRs that had been generated using the MIRA antigen-specificity platform. Breadth meant the fraction of unique TCRs that were SARS-CoV-2-associated, whereas depth meant the fraction of total T cells that were SARS-CoV-2-associated. Using the MIRA data, each spike-specific TCR was mapped to the spike region that the TCR reacts to and placed in a CD4 or CD8 class. Log10-transformed breadth and depth values were compared by one-way ANOVA with Sidak's multiple comparisons tests. TCRdb mirrors the immuneACCESS table, restricted to in-frame sequences. Some clones are absent from its copies; in checked studies, under half trace to an unresolved V gene, and the reason for the others is unknown. The D gene and trimming were derived from the DNA, and the V and J assignments and clone size from that table. The sample profile shows approximately 90,000 clones; approximately 91% of them were found once. The ten largest account for roughly 5% of the sample.

In regard to this clone: The antigen it binds to is not known. The input lacks base qualities; no much larger clone sits a single base away.

Taken with the paper, the label for time point translates to: about 28 days (+/-7) after the second vaccine dose. AZD1222 recipients whose second dose came at about 4 weeks and those whose second dose came at about 12 weeks were combined into one group, since spike-specific TCR depth and breadth did not differ between the two schedules. Vaccinee samples were obtained from the UK trials COV001 and COV002, which included a single-blind randomized controlled phase 2/3 trial of AZD1222 (ChAdOx1 nCoV-19) in healthy adults. Trial participant PBMC samples were collected at day 0 and day 28 after the second dose for TCRbeta chain sequencing. The CDR3 goes from the cysteine to the phenylalanine over 13 residues. Here the CDR3 DNA is all that survives: 39 bases in frame from base 1. The germline ends are 12 bases apart after V is trimmed by 5 bases and J by 7 bases. Based on the germline V gene (reference sequence), the CDR1 and CDR2 sequences are LNHDA and SQIVND.

This material consisted of peripheral blood, taken 28 days after the second AZD1222 dose. This clonotype was sampled from an adult who received the AZD1222 COVID-19 vaccine. The receptor chain draws on TRBV19 and TRBJ1-5, with no reliable assignment of the D segment. In nucleotides, the sequence is TGTGCCAGTAGTCTAGGACCCAGCCAGCCCCAGCATTTT. The encoded protein is CASSLGPSQPQHF.